This T cell receptor (beta chain) was sequenced in a study of breast tumors, draining lymph nodes, adjacent tissues. Samples came from axillary lymph nodes draining the breast cancer. CDR1 is SGHAT and CDR2 is FQNNGV in the germline V gene. Unmatched junction bases numbered 7, after V lost 1 base and J lost 2 bases. The CDR3 is 16 amino acids. Each CDR3 protein is one row after TCRdb ran MiXCR on the multiplex PCR reads. Found here are approximately 230,000 distinct CDR3 sequences, nearly 35% of them singletons; the top ten hold 3.6%. This clonotype occurred a few times. Its antigen remains unknown. Findings and caveats of the study: The data were judged consistent with most tumor T cells coming from lymph node and expanding in tumor.

This chain joins TRBV11-2 and TRBJ2-7; 8 bases match TRBD2. This TCR was recovered from a female donor with breast cancer. Some clones in this sample may be carry-over from other donors' samples. The material sequenced was axillary lymph node tissue. As DNA, the CDR3 is TGTGCCAGCAGCTTAGGACTAGCGACAAACGCCTACGAGCAGTACTTC. It is translated as CASSLGLATNAYEQYF. Combining the CDR3 with reference TRBV11-2 and TRBJ2-7 gives the whole variable domain EAGVAQSPRYKIIEKRQSVAFWCNPISGHATLYWYQQILGQGPKLLIQFQNNGVVDDSQLPKDRFSAERLKGVDSTLKIQPAKLEDSAVYLCASSLGLATNAYEQYFGPGTRLTVT.